One and the same sample provided the 25 T cell receptor beta chains below, sequenced in a study of blood T cell repertoires in COVID-19. Some clones are missing from TCRdb's copy, which holds only in-frame ones; the method was immunoSEQ multiplex PCR. This sample has 150,000 to 200,000 clones, with roughly 83% found just once. Input material: peripheral blood. The receptors here all came from a woman in her thirties or forties with COVID-19, enrolled during active disease.

V is TRBV7-9 and J is TRBJ1-2, with 7 bases matching TRBD1. V was pared by 3 bases and J by 0 bases, with 7 bases of the junction left unmatched. This CDR3 comprises 16 residues. Germline CDR1 SEHNR, CDR2 FQNEAQ (reference sequence). CDR3 nucleotides: TGTGCCAGCAGCTTGCGACAGGGACCCACTAACTATGGCTACACCTTC. The encoded protein is CASSLRQGPTNYGYTF.

This chain uses TRBV10-1 with TRBJ2-7, with 7 bases that match TRBD1. The CDR3 totals 13 residues. Losses at the gene ends were 3 bases for V and 7 bases for J; bases not matched to a gene: 6. Germline assignment: CDR1 WNHNN and CDR2 SYGVQD (reference sequence). In DNA, the CDR3 is TGCGCCAGCAGTGACTCCACAGGGGCGGAGCAGTACTTC. As protein: CASSDSTGAEQYF.

This sequence joins TRBV7-9 and TRBJ2-5; D unresolved. Trimming left V 6 bases short and J 4 bases short, with 15 bases between. The CDR3 consists of 14 residues. Germline loops: CDR1 SEHNR, CDR2 FQNEAQ (reference sequence). In DNA form, the CDR3 reads TGTGCCAGCAGTCTCTCGGTGGTCGGAGAGACCCAGTACTTC. This codes for CASSLSVVGETQYF.

This chain connects TRBV23-1 to TRBJ2-5, with 10 bases identical to TRBD2. TRBV23-1 is identified as an open reading frame with a role that is uncertain. The V gene end was trimmed by 4 bases and the J gene end by 5 bases; junction bases not matched to a gene: 7. CDR3 length: 15 amino acids. The chain's CDR3 is CASSPAGGQGETQYF. CDR3 DNA sequence: TGCGCCAGCAGTCCAGCGGGGGGGCAGGGGGAGACCCAGTACTTC.

This sequence joins TRBV2 and TRBJ2-3, with no clear D. The germline gives CDR1 SNHLY, CDR2 FYNNEI. V was clipped by 4 bases and J by 0 bases, with 5 bases between them. CDR3 length equals 13 residues. The CDR3 spells CASSGLSTDTQYF. The CDR3 nucleotides are TGTGCCAGCAGTGGGCTTAGCACAGATACGCAGTATTTT.

This chain joins TRBV11-2 and TRBJ2-5, with D tentatively TRBD2 (5 bases). The V end lost 1 base, the J end lost 5 bases, and 23 bases lay between the germline ends. Germline CDR1 and CDR2: SGHAT and FQNNGV. This CDR3 has 18 residues. Here the CDR3 DNA reads TGTGCCAGCAGCTTAGGCCGCGGACGCCGGCGGGTGGAGGAGACCCAGTACTTC. Protein: CASSLGRGRRRVEETQYF.

The V call is TRBV7-7, the J call TRBJ2-1; 7 bases match TRBD1. CDR3 length: 13 residues. V was clipped by 6 bases and J by 6 bases; unmatched bases: 5. CDR1 is SSHAT and CDR2 is FNYEAQ in the germline V gene (reference sequence). DNA of the CDR3: TGTGCCAGCAGTCGAAACAGGGGCAATGAGCAGTTCTTC. Its translation: CASSRNRGNEQFF.

The chain recombines TRBV6-2 or TRBV6-3 with TRBJ1-1; D not resolved. The CDR3 is made up of 14 amino acids. V gave up 1 base and J gave up 4 bases, with 10 bases separating them. Per germline, CDR1 MNHEY and CDR2 SVGEGT. This CDR3 reads CASSYFRGPTEAFF. The CDR3 coding sequence is TGTGCCAGCAGTTACTTCCGAGGGCCCACTGAAGCTTTCTTT.

The chain joins TRBV3-1 (or the pseudogene TRBV3-2) to TRBJ2-7; 9 bases map to TRBD1. This CDR3 spans 15 amino acids. Germline-derived CDR1 and CDR2 are LGHDT and YNNKEL (reference sequence). The V segment lost 0 bases and the J segment 3 bases; nucleotides outside the gene matches: 3. The CDR3 here is CASSQDTDRGYEQYF. The DNA of the CDR3 is TGTGCCAGCAGCCAAGACACGGACAGGGGCTACGAGCAGTACTTC.

The chain couples TRBV10-1 to TRBJ1-5; D is unresolved. Germline V gene sequence: CDR1 WNHNN, CDR2 SYGVQD (reference sequence). The germline V and J ends were trimmed by 2 bases and 7 bases, with 9 bases remaining between them. The CDR3 has 13 amino acids. The CDR3 is CASSEAGGQPQHF. The CDR3 region has the DNA TGCGCCAGCAGTGAGGCAGGAGGGCAGCCCCAGCATTTT.

V and J are TRBV5-1 and TRBJ2-1, with D possibly matching TRBD1 (5 bases). This CDR3 region has 13 residues. Germline lookup yields CDR1 SGHRS and CDR2 YFSETQ. Trimming removed 1 base from V and 12 bases from J, with 14 bases in between. The CDR3, as DNA: TGCGCCAGCAGCTTGTCCCCCGGGCAGGGGCAGTTCTTC. This encodes CASSLSPGQGQFF.

The rearrangement uses TRBV3-1 (or the pseudogene TRBV3-2) and TRBJ2-1; 11 nucleotides match TRBD2. This CDR3 is 16 amino acids long. Germline V lookup: CDR1 LGHDT, CDR2 YNNKEL (reference sequence). The ends lost 1 base at V and 8 bases at J; junction bases unmatched: 7. The CDR3 DNA reads TGTGCCAGCAGCCAAGTTCTAGCGGGGGGAAGCTATGAGCAGTTCTTC. Protein: CASSQVLAGGSYEQFF.

This chain links TRBV18 with TRBJ1-2; D unclear. Trimming took 3 bases from V and 2 from J, leaving 10 bases between them. CDR1 is KGHSH and CDR2 is LQKENI in the germline V gene. This CDR3 region has 14 residues. CDR3 bases: TGTGCCAGCTCACCTTCGCGGGAAAACTATGGCTACACCTTC. Protein product: CASSPSRENYGYTF.

The V and J genes are TRBV5-1 and TRBJ1-6; 7 bases match TRBD1. With V trimmed by 5 bases and J by 9 bases, 11 bases remained unmatched. Germline CDR1 is SGHRS and CDR2 is YFSETQ. The CDR3 has 15 residues. In DNA, the CDR3 is TGCGCCAGCAGGGAAGGCGACAGGGTAACTTCACCCCTCCACTTT. Protein: CASREGDRVTSPLHF. The whole variable domain, remainder taken from reference TRBV5-1 and TRBJ1-6, is KAGVTQTPRYLIKTRGQQVTLSCSPISGHRSVSWYQQTPGQGLQFLFEYFSETQRNKGNFPGRFSGRQFSNSRSEMNVSTLELGDSALYLCASREGDRVTSPLHFGNGTRLTVT.

The J gene is TRBJ1-2, the V gene TRBV7-9; weak D call: TRBD1 (5 bases). The CDR3 runs 14 residues. Germline assignment: CDR1 SEHNR and CDR2 FQNEAQ (reference sequence). Trimming shortened V by 2 bases and J by 3 bases, and 10 bases separated the two germline ends. The CDR3 sequence is CASSLMQGYYGYTF. CDR3 bases: TGTGCCAGCAGCTTAATGCAGGGCTACTATGGCTACACCTTC.

CDR3 residues: CASSGGGVTEAFF. Here the CDR3 DNA reads TGTGCCAGCAGCGGGGGGGGTGTCACTGAAGCTTTCTTT. The chain employs TRBV6-2 or TRBV6-3 and TRBJ1-1; a possible D gene is TRBD1 (5 bases). Germline V gene lookup returns CDR1 MNHEY and CDR2 SVGEGT. This CDR3 spans 13 amino acids. The V and J ends lost 6 bases and 4 bases respectively, with 12 bases between them.

As concerns this clone: This CDR3 is also generated by other DNA sequences in the sample. J is TRBJ2-3 and V is TRBV18, with D tentatively TRBD1 (6 bases). CDR1 is KGHSH and CDR2 is LQKENI in the germline V gene. V shed 3 bases and J shed 1 base, with 8 bases lying between them. CDR3 size: 14 residues. The CDR3 DNA is TGTGCCAGCTCACCGGCAGGGGGCACAGATACGCAGTATTTT. Translating gives CASSPAGGTDTQYF.

The CDR3 is CASSLTGTTDTQYF. The CDR3 DNA sequence: TGTGCCAGCAGCTTAACAGGGACCACAGATACGCAGTATTTT. The V call is TRBV7-9, the J call TRBJ2-3, with D possibly TRBD1 on 6 matching bases. Per germline, CDR1 SEHNR and CDR2 FQNEAQ (reference sequence). This CDR3 spans 14 amino acids. Trimming removed 2 bases from V and 2 bases from J, with 8 bases in between.

Comment on this clone: The junction differs from germline at one of its ends, possibly a read error. This chain links TRBV11-2 with TRBJ2-7; 8 bases are a match to TRBD2. Germline values: CDR1 SGHAT, CDR2 FQNNGV. This CDR3 has 15 amino acids. CDR3 protein: CASTLSGRQGDEQYF. The CDR3 nucleotides are TGTGCCAGCACCTTAAGCGGGAGACAAGGGGACGAGCAGTACTTC.

The chain recombines TRBV7-9 with TRBJ2-7, with a tentative D call TRBD2 (5 bases). This CDR3 has 13 residues. The germline gives CDR1 SEHNR, CDR2 FQNEAQ (reference sequence). V was pared by 5 bases and J by 2 bases, with 10 bases between. The CDR3 region is CASSPAGPYEQYF. The CDR3 region has the DNA TGTGCCAGCAGCCCCGCGGGTCCCTACGAGCAGTACTTC.

This chain connects TRBV9 to TRBJ2-3; 9 bases are a match to TRBD1. The CDR3 is made up of 19 amino acids. The J segment lost 3 bases and the V segment lost 3 bases, leaving 17 bases of the junction unmatched. CDR1 is SGDLS, CDR2 YYNGEE, per germline. The DNA of the CDR3 is TGTGCCAGCAGCGGACGTCCCGGGACAGGGTACGGGGGAACAGATACGCAGTATTTT. It is translated as CASSGRPGTGYGGTDTQYF.

This chain joins TRBV19 and TRBJ2-3, with 9 bases lining up with TRBD1. Germline values: CDR1 LNHDA, CDR2 SQIVND (reference sequence). J gave up 3 bases and V 0 bases, and 7 bases lay outside the gene matches. CDR3 length equals 17 residues. The CDR3 is CASSIEVQGARTDTQYF. For the CDR3, the DNA is TGTGCCAGTAGTATAGAGGTACAGGGGGCTCGGACAGATACGCAGTATTTT.

The rearrangement uses TRBV12-3 or TRBV12-4 and TRBJ2-1; 12 bases are a match to TRBD2. After removal of 7 bases from V and 14 bases from J, the junction contained 6 bases not matched to a gene. This CDR3 has 12 amino acids. CDR3 DNA sequence: TGTGCCAGCATCCTAGCGGGAGGGCCGGAGTTCTTC. The encoded protein is CASILAGGPEFF.

Note on this clone: Other DNA sequences within the sample encode an identical CDR3. The chain is built from TRBV4-2 and TRBJ2-5, with 9 positions matching TRBD1. After removal of 4 bases from V and 3 bases from J, the junction contained 6 bases not matched to a gene. The CDR3 has 15 residues. Germline loops: CDR1 LGHNA, CDR2 YNFKEQ. The CDR3 protein is CASSPPGQGKETQYF. The CDR3 nucleotides read TGTGCCAGCAGCCCCCCGGGACAGGGAAAAGAGACCCAGTACTTC.

The chain couples TRBV11-2 to TRBJ2-7; 12 bases map to TRBD2. Germline CDR1 reads SGHAT; CDR2 reads FQNNGV. The J segment lost 3 bases and the V segment lost 5 bases, leaving 14 bases of the junction unmatched. This CDR3 has 18 residues. The CDR3 loop reads CASSPSGRAKRTVYEQYF. Here the CDR3 DNA reads TGTGCCAGCAGCCCTAGCGGGAGGGCGAAGAGAACCGTCTACGAGCAGTACTTC.